One and the same sample provided the 2 T cell receptor beta chains below, sequenced in a study of blood T cell repertoires in COVID-19. TCRdb's table, derived via immunoSEQ multiplex PCR, lists solely in-frame clones and lacks some. This sample has about 260,000 clones, with more than 75% found just once. Material: peripheral blood. Receptor source: a woman in her thirties or forties who had recovered from COVID-19.

This chain connects TRBV29-1 to TRBJ2-3, with 10 positions matching TRBD2. Germline V lookup: CDR1 SQVTM, CDR2 ANQGSEA. This CDR3 region has 15 residues. The V and J ends lost 4 bases and 0 bases, in that order; junction bases with no gene match: 4. The CDR3 DNA reads TGCAGCGTTGTGCCTAGCGGGGGTAGCACAGATACGCAGTATTTT. Its protein product is CSVVPSGGSTDTQYF.

Only a few counts were recorded for this clone. The chain combines TRBV3-1 (or the pseudogene TRBV3-2) with TRBJ1-1, with D maybe TRBD1 (6 bases). CDR1 and CDR2 (germline): LGHDT, YNNKEL (reference sequence). V lost 1 base and J lost 4, with 13 bases in between. The CDR3 is 15 amino acids. CDR3 bases: TGTGCCAGCAGCCAAGGTACAGGGTATTTCACTGAAGCTTTCTTT. Protein sequence: CASSQGTGYFTEAFF.